The 17 T cell receptor beta chains below all came from one sample that was sequenced in a study of blood T cell repertoires in COVID-19. Some clones are missing from TCRdb's copy, which holds only in-frame ones; the method was immunoSEQ multiplex PCR. The sample lists under 300,000 clones; 80% to 95% were seen once. Sequencing input: PBMCs or T cells enriched from blood (not recorded which). These receptors all come from a woman between 18 and 29 years old who had recovered from COVID-19.

The count of this clone is one. This chain joins TRBV3-1 (or the pseudogene TRBV3-2) and TRBJ1-2; 10 bases align to TRBD1. Trimming at V came to 4 bases and at J to 6 bases, leaving 2 bases not matched to a gene. The CDR3 sequence is 13 residues long. Per the germline V gene, CDR1 is LGHDT and CDR2 is YNNKEL (reference sequence). CDR3 residues: CASSRQGADGYTF. DNA for the CDR3: TGTGCCAGCAGCCGACAGGGGGCGGATGGCTACACCTTC.

This chain connects TRBV7-8 to TRBJ2-1; the D gene is possibly TRBD2 (6 bases). V shed 5 bases and J shed 6 bases, with 11 bases lying between them. The germline gives CDR1 SGHVS, CDR2 FQNEAQ. There are 13 residues in the CDR3. CDR3 in DNA: TGTGCCAGCAGCCCCCGGACTACCAATGAGCAGTTCTTC. Encoded protein: CASSPRTTNEQFF.

The chain joins TRBV5-1 to TRBJ2-5, with 10 bases fitting TRBD2. The CDR3 has 15 amino acids. Unmatched junction bases numbered 6, after V lost 3 bases and J lost 4 bases. CDR1 and CDR2 (germline): SGHRS, YFSETQ. CDR3 sequence (DNA): TGCGCCAGCAGCTCCTTTCTAGCGGGAGCAGAGACCCAGTACTTC. Translating it yields CASSSFLAGAETQYF.

This chain joins TRBV7-3 and TRBJ2-7; D gene uncertain. The CDR3 runs 14 residues. Trimming took off 2 bases at V and 0 bases at J, with 8 bases between the two ends. Germline V lookup: CDR1 SGHTA, CDR2 FQGTGA. The CDR3 nucleotides read TGTGCCAGCAGCTTAGATCCTAGCTCCTACGAGCAGTACTTC. Protein sequence: CASSLDPSSYEQYF.

The J gene is TRBJ2-2, the V gene TRBV5-4, with TRBD2 identical over 10 bases. The V and J ends lost 4 bases and 5 bases, in that order; junction bases with no gene match: 5. CDR3 size: 15 residues. The V gene's germline CDR1 is SGHNT and CDR2 YYREEE (reference sequence). The CDR3 protein is CASSTGTSETGELFF. The CDR3 bases are TGTGCCAGCAGCACCGGGACTAGCGAGACCGGGGAGCTGTTTTTT. Supplemented by reference TRBV5-4 and TRBJ2-2, the full variable domain reads ETGVTQSPTHLIKTRGQQVTLRCSSQSGHNTVSWYQQALGQGPQFIFQYYREEENGRGNFPPRFSGLQFPNYSSELNVNALELDDSALYLCASSTGTSETGELFFGEGSRLTVL.

This clone was recorded only once. This chain uses TRBV7-9 with TRBJ2-1, with a possible D match to TRBD2 (6 bases). The germline gives CDR1 SEHNR, CDR2 FQNEAQ (reference sequence). The V gene lost 4 bases and the J gene lost 6 bases, with 22 bases spanning the gap. CDR3 length: 17 residues. The CDR3 coding sequence is TGTGCCAGCAGCTCGCTAAGCCGACTAGTTCTCTCCAATGAGCAGTTCTTC. Translation: CASSSLSRLVLSNEQFF.

Regarding this clone: Other DNA sequences in this sample translate to the same CDR3. The chain couples TRBV28 to TRBJ1-2, with D unclear. The CDR3 contains 14 residues. Germline V lookup: CDR1 MDHEN, CDR2 SYDVKM. The V gene lost 3 bases and the J gene lost 0 bases, with 8 bases spanning the gap. CDR3 sequence reads: CASSLGASNYGYTF. The DNA for the CDR3 is TGTGCCAGCAGTTTGGGCGCCTCTAACTATGGCTACACCTTC.

This clone was observed a single time. This rearrangement joins TRBV10-1 to TRBJ1-2; 8 nucleotides match TRBD1. Unmatched junction bases numbered 5, after V lost 3 bases and J lost 8 bases. There are 13 residues in the CDR3. Looked up from germline, CDR1 is WNHNN and CDR2 is SYGVQD (reference sequence). This CDR3 is CASSESRGPGYTF. Here the CDR3 DNA reads TGCGCCAGCAGTGAATCCAGGGGGCCGGGCTACACCTTC.

The chain links TRBV21-1 to TRBJ2-1; TRBD2, the table's D call, was not compared with the DNA. TRBV21-1 is a known pseudogene. This CDR3 comprises 16 residues. The CDR3 nucleotides are TGTGCCAGCAGCAAAGTGTGCGGGACTAGGGGAGATGAGCAGTTCTTC. Encoded protein: CASSKVCGTRGDEQFF.

This sequence joins TRBV4-1 and TRBJ1-2; 8 nucleotides line up with TRBD1. CDR3 length: 17 residues. Germline loops: CDR1 MGHRA, CDR2 YSYEKL. J was trimmed by 0 bases and V by 3 bases; bases with no gene match: 9. The CDR3 protein is CASSHRTGTPANYGYTF. CDR3 nucleotides: TGCGCCAGCAGCCACCGGACAGGGACCCCAGCTAACTATGGCTACACCTTC.

This clone was found once. This chain uses TRBV25-1 with TRBJ2-1; 8 positions match TRBD2. Trimming took 5 bases from V and 6 from J; bases not matched to a gene: 6. The germline V gene encodes CDR1 MGHDK and CDR2 SYGVNS. The CDR3 consists of 14 residues. The CDR3 protein is CASSTGLVSNEQFF. The CDR3 coding sequence is TGTGCCAGCAGTACGGGACTAGTTTCCAATGAGCAGTTCTTC.

The V and J genes are TRBV19 and TRBJ1-6, with D possibly matching TRBD1 (5 bases). The germline gives CDR1 LNHDA, CDR2 SQIVND (reference sequence). The CDR3 sequence is 15 residues long. The ends were cut back, 5 bases at V and 7 bases at J, with 15 bases in the middle. The CDR3 loop is CASSGFSRTNSPLHF. DNA for the CDR3: TGTGCCAGTAGTGGCTTTAGTCGGACAAATTCACCCCTCCACTTT.

This clone was counted a single time. This sequence joins TRBV6-2 or TRBV6-3 and TRBJ2-1; 9 positions agree with TRBD2. Germline loops: CDR1 MNHEY, CDR2 SVGEGT. The V and J ends lost 4 bases and 5 bases, in that order; junction bases with no gene match: 9. The CDR3 sequence is 16 residues long. CDR3 region: CASSFHHPSGNNEQFF. DNA for the CDR3: TGTGCCAGCAGTTTTCATCATCCTAGCGGGAACAATGAGCAGTTCTTC.

Of note for this clone: Other DNA sequences in the same sample also yield this CDR3. The chain has TRBV5-1 and TRBJ2-6; no firm D call. The CDR3 covers 15 residues. Germline CDR1 and CDR2: SGHRS and YFSETQ. The V end lost 4 bases, the J end lost 0 bases, and 8 bases lay between the germline ends. The CDR3 DNA is TGCGCCAGCAGCCTCAGTGTCTCTGGGGCCAACGTCCTGACTTTC. Protein product: CASSLSVSGANVLTF. Complete variable domain (other parts from reference TRBV5-1 and TRBJ2-6): KAGVTQTPRYLIKTRGQQVTLSCSPISGHRSVSWYQQTPGQGLQFLFEYFSETQRNKGNFPGRFSGRQFSNSRSEMNVSTLELGDSALYLCASSLSVSGANVLTFGAGSRLTVL.

This clone has more than one count but fewer than ten. The gene calls are TRBV27 and TRBJ1-2, with D possibly matching TRBD1 (5 bases). Germline loops: CDR1 MNHEY, CDR2 SMNVEV (reference sequence). Deletions cut 0 bases from V and 5 bases from J, with 13 bases between. This CDR3 spans 15 amino acids. As DNA, the CDR3 is TGTGCCAGCAGTTTATCCCCAGGGCCACCATATGGCTACACCTTC. Translated: CASSLSPGPPYGYTF.

The gene calls are TRBV5-4 and TRBJ1-2; D is unresolved. V lost 4 bases and J 6 bases, leaving 13 bases between the germline ends. In germline, CDR1 is SGHNT, CDR2 YYREEE (reference sequence). The CDR3 loop spans 13 amino acids. The DNA for the CDR3 is TGTGCCAGCAGCCCCGGACTTTTGGATGGCTACACCTTC. This translates into CASSPGLLDGYTF.

V gene TRBV11-3 combines with J gene TRBJ2-2; 8 nucleotides match TRBD1. The CDR3 loop spans 15 amino acids. CDR1 and CDR2 from the germline V gene are SGHNT and YENEEA. Losses at the gene ends were 1 base for V and 8 bases for J; bases not matched to a gene: 6. CDR3 loop: CASSLAQGVGGELFF. The CDR3 region has the DNA TGTGCCAGCAGCTTAGCACAGGGGGTTGGAGGGGAGCTGTTTTTT. The full variable domain, in which reference TRBV11-3 and TRBJ2-2 provide the parts outside the CDR3, is EAGVVQSPRYKIIEKKQPVAFWCNPISGHNTLYWYLQNLGQGPELLIRYENEEAVDDSQLPKDRFSAERLKGVDSTLKIQPAELGDSAVYLCASSLAQGVGGELFFGEGSRLTVL.